This T cell receptor beta chain was sequenced for a study of blood T cell repertoires in COVID-19. The overall study: T cells, B-cell-depleted T cells, or PBMCs provided the cDNA or gDNA that served as material.

Trimming removed 3 bases from V and 4 bases from J; junction bases left unmatched: 5. The germline gives CDR1 LGHDT, CDR2 YNNKEL (reference sequence). The CDR3 extends over 14 amino acids. Sequenced by immunoSEQ multiplex PCR; TCRdb stores in-frame clones only, minus some. In the table there are about 80,000 clones, around 82% of which are singletons. The sequence was obtained from a man between 60 and 75 years old with COVID-19, enrolled during active disease. Sequencing used peripheral blood. V and J are TRBV3-1 (or the pseudogene TRBV3-2) and TRBJ1-2; 7 positions match TRBD1. The CDR3 nucleotides are TGTGCCAGCAGCCAGCTGACAGGGACCTATGGCTACACCTTC. The encoded protein is CASSQLTGTYGYTF.